This note documents a single T cell receptor (beta chain) sequence. Its antigen is as yet unknown. Each CDR3 protein gets one entry after TCRdb re-called the 5' RACE reads with MiXCR. The data show approximately 500,000 distinct CDR3 sequences, roughly 13% seen once. The entry originates in a study of CD8 T cells in ankylosing spondylitis. General study results and limits: A motif in TCR beta, a set of roughly 8 highly homologous variants, appeared characteristic of ankylosing spondylitis blood.

Germline CDR1 SGHRS, CDR2 YFSETQ. The CDR3 covers 16 residues. Trimming pared 4 bases from V and 2 bases from J, leaving 19 bases between. The rearrangement joins TRBV5-1 to TRBJ2-7, with D possibly being TRBD1 or TRBD2 (5 bases each). The sequence derives from a male donor with ankylosing spondylitis. Sequenced sample: blood, either unsorted or a sorted T cell fraction (not recorded which). Here the CDR3 DNA reads TGCGCCAGCAGCGGGAGCGAGGGGTCCGGAACCTACGAGCAGTACTTC. Translating it yields CASSGSEGSGTYEQYF.